The sample holds one count of the clone carrying this TCR beta chain. The sample comes from a study of shared T cell receptors in the human thymus. The protocol was immunoSEQ multiplex PCR, while the TCRdb copy is restricted to in-frame clones and leaves out a portion. The data show some 640,000 clones, about 89% seen once. Germline V gene lookup returns CDR1 MNHNS and CDR2 SASEGT. Germline trimming cut 4 bases from V and 2 bases from J; bases unmatched to any gene: 2. The CDR3 runs 13 residues. The sample also formed part of further work on human thymus T cells.

The J gene is TRBJ2-7, the V gene TRBV6-1; 7 bases map to TRBD1. This clonotype was obtained from a boy in the first two years of life with a congenital heart defect. Sequenced material: thymocytes. The DNA of the CDR3 is TGTGCCAGCAGTGGACAGGGTCCCTACGAGCAGTACTTC. Protein sequence: CASSGQGPYEQYF.